This T cell receptor beta chain was sequenced during a study of OX40 agonist ivuxolimab in advanced cancers. Study context: In three patients, partial responses were observed, one with hepatocellular carcinoma and two with cutaneous melanoma.

This CDR3 has 15 amino acids. CDR1 is SGHNT and CDR2 is YENEEA in the germline V gene. V was clipped by 3 bases and J by 3 bases; unmatched bases: 7. The protocol was immunoSEQ multiplex PCR, while the TCRdb copy is restricted to in-frame clones and leaves out a portion. The sample includes 70,000 to 85,000 clones, 88% of them seen just once. The receptor's source is an adult with an advanced solid tumor such as melanoma, head and neck, liver or kidney cancer. The sequences come from CD4+ or CD8+ T cells sorted from blood, collected in a trial of the OX40 agonist ivuxolimab. The chain uses TRBV11-3 and TRBJ2-7; 8 nucleotides match TRBD1. For the CDR3, the DNA is TGTGCCAGCAGCTTGGGAACAGGGGGAATCTACGAGCAGTACTTC. Translated, it gives CASSLGTGGIYEQYF.